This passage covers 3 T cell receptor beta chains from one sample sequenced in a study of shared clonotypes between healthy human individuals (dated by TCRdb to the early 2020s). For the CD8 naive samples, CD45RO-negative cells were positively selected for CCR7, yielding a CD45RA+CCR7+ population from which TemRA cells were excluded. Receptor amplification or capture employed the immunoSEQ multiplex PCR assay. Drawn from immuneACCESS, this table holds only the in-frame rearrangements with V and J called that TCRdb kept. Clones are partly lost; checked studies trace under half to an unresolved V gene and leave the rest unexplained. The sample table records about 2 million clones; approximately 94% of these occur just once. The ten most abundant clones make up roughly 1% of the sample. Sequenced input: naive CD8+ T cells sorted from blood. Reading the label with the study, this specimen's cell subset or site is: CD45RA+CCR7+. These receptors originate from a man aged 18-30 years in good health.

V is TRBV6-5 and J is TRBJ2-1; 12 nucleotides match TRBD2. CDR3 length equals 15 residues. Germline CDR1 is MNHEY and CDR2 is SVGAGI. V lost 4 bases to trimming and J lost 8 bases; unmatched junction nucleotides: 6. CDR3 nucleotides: TGTGCCAGCAGTTCCACTAGCGGGAGGCCACATGAGCAGTTCTTC. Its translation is CASSSTSGRPHEQFF.

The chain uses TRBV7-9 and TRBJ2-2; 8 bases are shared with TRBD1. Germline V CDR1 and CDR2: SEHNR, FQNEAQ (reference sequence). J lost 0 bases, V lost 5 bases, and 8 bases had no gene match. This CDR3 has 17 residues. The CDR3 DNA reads TGTGCCAGCAGCCCGACTATGACAGGGGCGAACACCGGGGAGCTGTTTTTT. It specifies CASSPTMTGANTGELFF. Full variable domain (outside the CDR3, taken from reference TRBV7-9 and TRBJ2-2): DTGVSQNPRHKITKRGQNVTFRCDPISEHNRLYWYRQTLGQGPEFLTYFQNEAQLEKSRLLSDRFSAERPKGSFSTLEIQRTEQGDSAMYLCASSPTMTGANTGELFFGEGSRLTVL.

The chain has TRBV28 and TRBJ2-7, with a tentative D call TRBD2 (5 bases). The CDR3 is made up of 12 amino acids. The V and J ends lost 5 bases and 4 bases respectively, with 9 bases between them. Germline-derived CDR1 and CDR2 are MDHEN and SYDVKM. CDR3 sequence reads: CASSDAGYEQYF. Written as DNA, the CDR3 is TGTGCCAGCAGTGACGCGGGTTACGAGCAGTACTTC.